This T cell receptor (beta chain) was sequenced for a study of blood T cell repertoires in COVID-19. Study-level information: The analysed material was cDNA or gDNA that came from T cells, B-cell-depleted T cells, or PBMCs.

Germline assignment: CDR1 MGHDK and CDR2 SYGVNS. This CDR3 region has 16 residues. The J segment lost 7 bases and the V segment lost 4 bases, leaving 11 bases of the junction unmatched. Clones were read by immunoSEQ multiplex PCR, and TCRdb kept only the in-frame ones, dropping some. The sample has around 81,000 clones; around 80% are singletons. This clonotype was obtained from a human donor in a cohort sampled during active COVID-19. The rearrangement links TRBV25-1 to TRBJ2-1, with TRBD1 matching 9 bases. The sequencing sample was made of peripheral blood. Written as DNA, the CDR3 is TGTGCCAGCAGTGGGATGACAGGGGGGATGGGGAATGAGCAGTTCTTC. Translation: CASSGMTGGMGNEQFF.